This passage covers 3 T cell receptor beta chains from one sample sequenced in a study of cytomegalovirus exposure and HLA in healthy donors. Vbeta (60) and Jbeta (13) primers were used in the PCR. TCRdb keeps only in-frame clones here, not all; method: immunoSEQ multiplex PCR. The sample has under 20,000 clones; roughly 80% are singletons. Sequencing was performed on PBMCs. All receptors derive from a human donor in good health.

The chain combines TRBV5-5 with TRBJ2-7; 14 bases line up with TRBD2. CDR3 length equals 16 residues. The ends lost 4 bases at V and 5 bases at J; junction bases unmatched: 8. Germline V CDR1 and CDR2: SGHKS, YYEKEE (reference sequence). The CDR3 bases are TGTGCCAGCAGCCTAAGACTAGCGGGAGGGCCCCACGAGCAGTACTTC. As protein: CASSLRLAGGPHEQYF. Full variable domain (remainder filled in from reference TRBV5-5 and TRBJ2-7): DAGVTQSPTHLIKTRGQQVTLRCSPISGHKSVSWYQQVLGQGPQFIFQYYEKEERGRGNFPDRFSARQFPNYSSELNVNALLLGDSALYLCASSLRLAGGPHEQYFGPGTRLTVT.

This clone has just one count. The rearrangement joins TRBV7-2 to TRBJ2-7; TRBD2 is a possible D gene (5 bases). The germline V gene encodes CDR1 SGHTA and CDR2 FQGNSA. The CDR3 spans 13 residues. V lost 4 bases and J 3 bases, leaving 10 bases between the germline ends. The CDR3 spells CASSWVRGYEQYF. CDR3 bases: TGTGCCAGCAGCTGGGTTCGGGGCTACGAGCAGTACTTC.

V usage is TRBV5-6 and J usage is TRBJ2-7; 9 bases are shared with TRBD1. J gave up 6 bases and V 5 bases, and 9 bases lay outside the gene matches. The CDR3 is 14 amino acids. CDR1 SGHDT and CDR2 YYEEEE come from the germline V gene. DNA of the CDR3: TGTGCCAGCAGGAGGGACAGGGTTTCCGCCGAGCAGTACTTC. Translated, it gives CASRRDRVSAEQYF.